This paragraph covers one TCR beta chain sequence. The target antigen is unknown. The data stem from a study of T cell responses to AZD1222 COVID-19 vaccine. The wider study: Pooled samples include second doses given at about 4 or 12 weeks. The study, taken as a whole, reports: Repertoires in all cases were sampled only once the peak T cell response had passed.

This table comes from immunoSEQ multiplex PCR, and its TCRdb copy is limited to in-frame clones, with some not included. The data hold approximately 160,000 clones, with around 88% observed a single time. Germline loops: CDR1 SGHRS, CDR2 YFSETQ. This CDR3 contains 16 residues. J was trimmed by 4 bases and V by 4 bases; bases with no gene match: 11. The origin of this receptor is an adult in good health. The V call is TRBV5-1, the J call TRBJ2-5; 9 bases fit TRBD2. Sequenced material: peripheral blood, taken on day 0 of AZD1222 vaccination. CDR3: CASSAGIAGVGETQYF. CDR3 nucleotide sequence: TGCGCCAGCAGCGCCGGAATAGCGGGAGTGGGAGAGACCCAGTACTTC.